One and the same sample provided the 32 T cell receptor beta chains below, sequenced in a study of CD8+ T cells in alopecia areata. Treatment indicated: oral pan-JAK inhibitor, 5-10 mg twice daily. Collected material from alopecia areata patients comprised lesional scalp punch biopsies and peripheral blood. Following extraction, RNA underwent reverse transcription to cDNA, which served as the sequencing template. Sequenced by immunoSEQ multiplex PCR; TCRdb stores in-frame clones only, minus some. The sample records roughly 6,600 clones, approximately 68% being singletons. The material was skin, obtained at week 4, from a patient treated with tofacitinib. These receptors all stem from a human donor with alopecia areata.

In this sample, this clone turned up a few times. The CDR3 protein is CASSPKKGVGYTF. The CDR3 DNA is TGCGCCAGCAGCCCGAAAAAAGGAGTTGGCTACACCTTC. V and J are TRBV5-1 and TRBJ1-2; D is unclear. The CDR3 is 13 amino acids. The germline V gene has CDR1 SGHRS and CDR2 YFSETQ. V lost 4 bases and J 7 bases, leaving 14 bases between the germline ends.

J is TRBJ2-7 and V is TRBV2; D remains unclear. The CDR3 sequence is 12 residues long. The germline V gene has CDR1 SNHLY and CDR2 FYNNEI. With 3 bases removed from V and 3 bases from J, the gap between germline ends came to 6 bases. Here the CDR3 DNA reads TGTGCCAGCAGTGACCTTTTCTACGAGCAGTACTTC. It yields the protein CASSDLFYEQYF.

The chain recombines TRBV6-6 with TRBJ2-2, with 12 bases that match TRBD1. The ends lost 5 bases at V and 5 bases at J; junction bases unmatched: 3. The CDR3 has 15 residues. Germline V gene data show CDR1 as MNHNY and CDR2 as SVGAGI (reference sequence). In DNA, the CDR3 is TGTGCCAGCAGTCGGGACAGGGGGCCAACCGGGGAGCTGTTTTTT. Its protein product is CASSRDRGPTGELFF.

This clone was observed a few times. The CDR3 DNA sequence: TGTGCCACCAGTTCCGGACAGGGCTACGAGCAGTACTTC. Translated, it gives CATSSGQGYEQYF. The gene calls are TRBV15 and TRBJ2-7; 8 nucleotides align to TRBD1. CDR1 and CDR2 from the germline V gene are LNHNV and YYDKDF (reference sequence). The CDR3 totals 13 residues. The V and J ends lost 6 bases and 3 bases, in that order; junction bases with no gene match: 4.

J is TRBJ2-1 and V is TRBV2; 7 positions agree with TRBD2. The V gene's germline CDR1 is SNHLY and CDR2 FYNNEI. V dropped 5 bases and J dropped 0; count of bases not matched to a gene: 10. This CDR3 is 17 amino acids long. CDR3 protein: CASSRRLAASSYNEQFF. The CDR3 nucleotides read TGTGCCAGCAGTCGACGGCTAGCGGCAAGCTCCTACAATGAGCAGTTCTTC.

The rearrangement joins TRBV11-1 to TRBJ2-3; no clear D. Germline V gene sequence: CDR1 SGHAT, CDR2 FQDESV (reference sequence). There are 11 residues in the CDR3. The V gene lost 2 bases and the J gene lost 6 bases, with 3 bases spanning the gap. The CDR3 loop reads CASSLLDTQYF. CDR3 nucleotides: TGTGCCAGCAGCTTACTGGATACGCAGTATTTT.

The genes are TRBV5-1 and TRBJ2-1, with TRBD2 matching 11 bases. CDR3 length equals 17 residues. Germline-derived CDR1 and CDR2 are SGHRS and YFSETQ. V gave up 3 bases and J gave up 6 bases; unmatched junction bases: 11. CDR3 sequence: CASSSTLAGVVGNEQFF. For the CDR3, the DNA is TGCGCCAGCAGCTCAACACTAGCGGGAGTGGTCGGCAATGAGCAGTTCTTC.

Concerning this clone: One end of the junction varies from germline; a read error may be responsible. The chain combines TRBV11-2 with TRBJ2-3; maybe TRBD1 (5 bases). This CDR3 region has 15 residues. CDR1 and CDR2 (germline): SGHAT, FQNNGV. Here the CDR3 DNA reads TGTGCCAGCAGCCTAGACAGAGCTAGCACAGATACGCAGTATTTT. The encoded protein is CASSLDRASTDTQYF.

Of note for this clone: The junction departs from germline at one end; a sequencing error may be responsible. Other DNA sequences in the sample encode the same CDR3. The chain carries TRBV11-2 and TRBJ1-2, with 8 bases fitting TRBD1. CDR1 SGHAT and CDR2 FQNNGV come from the germline V gene. The CDR3 extends over 17 amino acids. In nucleotides, the CDR3 is TGTGCCAGCAGCTTAGACGTCAGGGGGCTGGCATTATATGGCTACACTTTC. Its protein is CASSLDVRGLALYGYTF.

The CDR3 loop reads CASSEATGGADTQYF. The CDR3 DNA is TGTGCCAGCAGTGAAGCGACAGGGGGCGCAGATACGCAGTATTTT. This chain connects TRBV6-1 to TRBJ2-3; 10 positions agree with TRBD1. The J segment lost 4 bases and the V segment lost 0 bases, leaving 1 base of the junction unmatched. The CDR3 covers 15 residues. Germline lookup yields CDR1 MNHNS and CDR2 SASEGT.

On this clone: One end of the junction is discordant with germline, which a read error may explain. V is TRBV30 and J is TRBJ2-1; D ambiguous. CDR3 length equals 11 residues. Germline CDR1 GTSNPN, CDR2 SVGIG (reference sequence). CDR3 bases: TGTGCCTGGAGTCCCCGCAATGTGCAGTTCTTC. Protein product: CAWSPRNVQFF.

This clone was observed a handful of times. The CDR3 bases are TGTGCCAGCAGCGCATCCAAGACAGGGATCACCTCCTATAATTCACCCCTCCACTTT. This translates into CASSASKTGITSYNSPLHF. The chain couples TRBV9 to TRBJ1-6; 7 bases fit TRBD1. From germline, CDR1 is SGDLS and CDR2 YYNGEE. CDR3 length: 19 residues. Germline trimming cut 3 bases from V and 0 bases from J; bases unmatched to any gene: 12.

This clone showed up just a few times. V gene TRBV6-6 combines with J gene TRBJ1-4; the match to TRBD1 covers 7 bases. In germline, CDR1 is MNHNY, CDR2 SVGAGI (reference sequence). This CDR3 region has 14 residues. With 4 bases clipped from V and 5 bases from J, the junction kept 4 bases outside the gene matches. In DNA form, the CDR3 reads TGTGCCAGCAGTTCCCCAGGGGGGAATGAAAAACTGTTTTTT. Residues: CASSSPGGNEKLFF.

The CDR3 region is CASSPWDLNEQFF. CDR3 DNA: TGTGCCAGCAGTCCCTGGGACCTCAATGAGCAGTTCTTC. The chain employs TRBV25-1 and TRBJ2-1, with D perhaps assigned TRBD1 or TRBD2 (5 bases each). V lost 5 bases to trimming and J lost 6 bases, with 11 bases between them. CDR1 is MGHDK, CDR2 SYGVNS, per germline. The CDR3 is made up of 13 amino acids.

Only one count was recorded for this clone. The rearrangement joins TRBV5-8 to TRBJ2-7; 12 bases match TRBD2. The CDR3 runs to 17 residues. Germline-derived CDR1 and CDR2 are SGHTS and YDEGEE. J gave up 5 bases and V 2 bases, and 11 bases lay outside the gene matches. CDR3: CASSFGRLAGGENEQYF. For the CDR3, the DNA is TGTGCCAGCAGCTTTGGCCGGCTAGCGGGAGGGGAAAACGAGCAGTACTTC.

The rearrangement links TRBV11-2 to TRBJ1-1; TRBD1 aligns across 9 bases. The V and J ends lost 3 bases and 6 bases, in that order; junction bases with no gene match: 5. The CDR3 runs to 14 residues. The germline gives CDR1 SGHAT, CDR2 FQNNGV. CDR3 residues: CASSLSQGAAEAFF. CDR3 bases: TGTGCCAGCAGCTTGTCACAGGGGGCTGCTGAAGCTTTCTTT.

This clone was seen a few times. The CDR3 loop is CASSPTAGGNTDTQYF. The CDR3 DNA reads TGCGCCAGCAGCCCCACAGCGGGAGGTAACACAGATACGCAGTATTTT. This sequence joins TRBV4-3 and TRBJ2-3; 9 positions agree with TRBD2. Germline CDR1 reads LGHNA; CDR2 reads YSLEER. This CDR3 is 16 amino acids long. V dropped 4 bases and J dropped 2; count of bases not matched to a gene: 7.

The V and J genes are TRBV5-4 and TRBJ1-2, with 8 bases that match TRBD1. Germline assignment: CDR1 SGHNT and CDR2 YYREEE (reference sequence). This CDR3 is 13 amino acids long. V was pared by 4 bases and J by 2 bases, with 1 base of the junction left unmatched. In nucleotides, the CDR3 is TGTGCCAGCAGCCCAGGGGGCAACTATGGCTACACCTTC. Its protein product is CASSPGGNYGYTF.

This clone was recorded a few times. The V gene is TRBV6-5, the J gene TRBJ2-2; 7 bases are a match to TRBD1. This CDR3 region has 14 residues. V shed 6 bases, J shed 3 bases, and the junction held 4 bases outside the gene matches. Per germline, CDR1 MNHEY and CDR2 SVGAGI. The CDR3 here is CASSPGTDTGELFF. CDR3 DNA sequence: TGTGCCAGCAGCCCCGGGACAGACACCGGGGAGCTGTTTTTT.

The V call is TRBV7-9, the J call TRBJ1-2, with TRBD1 identical over 8 bases. This CDR3 contains 15 residues. V was clipped by 1 base and J by 4 bases; unmatched bases: 5. The germline CDR1 and CDR2 sequences are SEHNR and FQNEAQ (reference sequence). CDR3 protein: CASSLVADRVYGYTF. CDR3 bases: TGTGCCAGCAGCTTAGTTGCGGACAGGGTCTATGGCTACACCTTC.

V is TRBV7-9 and J is TRBJ1-3; possible D gene TRBD1, 6 bases. V was trimmed by 5 bases and J by 4 bases, leaving 12 bases between them. The germline V gene encodes CDR1 SEHNR and CDR2 FQNEAQ (reference sequence). The CDR3 has 14 residues. The CDR3: CASSPPGTGNTIYF. Here the CDR3 DNA reads TGTGCCAGCAGCCCCCCAGGGACAGGAAACACCATATATTTT.

The J gene is TRBJ1-5, the V gene TRBV29-1; D gene uncertain. Germline V gives CDR1 SQVTM, CDR2 ANQGSEA. Between the trimmed V and J ends, which lost 4 bases and 5 bases, there was a span of 12 bases. This CDR3 is 13 amino acids long. As DNA, the CDR3 is TGCAGCGTTGCCTTACGCCGAGATCAGCCCCAGCATTTT. This translates into CSVALRRDQPQHF.

V gene TRBV11-2 combines with J gene TRBJ2-1, with D perhaps given as TRBD1 or TRBD2 (5 bases each). Trimming left V 6 bases short and J 6 bases short, with 9 bases between. CDR3 length equals 12 residues. CDR1 and CDR2 from the germline V gene are SGHAT and FQNNGV. The CDR3 loop reads CASRGAGNEQFF. The CDR3 coding sequence is TGTGCCAGCAGAGGGGCGGGCAATGAGCAGTTCTTC.

The V gene is TRBV5-1, the J gene TRBJ2-7; 11 bases align to TRBD2. Trimming at V came to 4 bases and at J to 6 bases, leaving 12 bases not matched to a gene. CDR1 and CDR2 (germline): SGHRS, YFSETQ. There are 16 residues in the CDR3. In DNA, the CDR3 is TGCGCCAGCAGCCGCGAACCGACTAGCGGGACCACCGAGCAGTACTTC. As protein: CASSREPTSGTTEQYF.

This clone appeared a few times. This chain connects TRBV5-5 to TRBJ2-2; the match to TRBD2 covers 10 bases. The CDR3 sequence is 16 residues long. Germline V lookup: CDR1 SGHKS, CDR2 YYEKEE (reference sequence). Unmatched junction bases numbered 3, after V lost 4 bases and J lost 0 bases. The DNA for the CDR3 is TGTGCCAGCAGCGGAGGGACTAGCGCGAACACCGGGGAGCTGTTTTTT. This codes for CASSGGTSANTGELFF.

The chain recombines TRBV6-5 with TRBJ2-7; the D gene is possibly TRBD1 (6 bases). This CDR3 region has 13 residues. Germline loops: CDR1 MNHEY, CDR2 SVGAGI. Trimming removed 8 bases at V and 1 base at J, with 12 bases between. The CDR3, as DNA: TGTGCCAGCGGACCGGGACATTCCTACGAGCAGTACTTC. Translating it yields CASGPGHSYEQYF.

This clone has only a few counts. The rearrangement uses TRBV29-1 and TRBJ1-1; a weak D match, TRBD1 (5 bases). The V end lost 4 bases, the J end lost 6 bases, and 6 bases lay between the germline ends. Germline V gives CDR1 SQVTM, CDR2 ANQGSEA. The CDR3 is 10 amino acids. CDR3 protein: CSVGGSEAFF. The CDR3, as DNA: TGCAGCGTTGGGGGGTCTGAAGCTTTCTTT. Based on the CDR3 plus reference TRBV29-1 and TRBJ1-1, the full variable domain is SAVISQKPSRDICQRGTSLTIQCQVDSQVTMMFWYRQQPGQSLTLIATANQGSEATYESGFVIDKFPISRPNLTFSTLTVSNMSPEDSSIYLCSVGGSEAFFGQGTRLTVV.

This clone counts as large. The rearrangement links TRBV7-9 to TRBJ1-4; D gene ambiguous. The CDR3 runs to 13 residues. Germline V gene data show CDR1 as SEHNR and CDR2 as FQNEAQ (reference sequence). Trimming took off 1 base at V and 4 bases at J, with 4 bases between the two ends. CDR3 sequence reads: CASSLEFNEKLFF. The CDR3 DNA sequence: TGTGCCAGCAGCTTAGAGTTTAATGAAAAACTGTTTTTT. Full variable domain (outside the CDR3, taken from reference TRBV7-9 and TRBJ1-4): DTGVSQNPRHKITKRGQNVTFRCDPISEHNRLYWYRQTLGQGPEFLTYFQNEAQLEKSRLLSDRFSAERPKGSFSTLEIQRTEQGDSAMYLCASSLEFNEKLFFGSGTQLSVL.

As concerns this clone: Other DNA sequences in this sample translate to the same CDR3. The chain is built from TRBV29-1 and TRBJ2-1; 8 bases line up with TRBD2. Per the germline V gene, CDR1 is SQVTM and CDR2 is ANQGSEA. The CDR3 contains 15 residues. Losses at the gene ends were 6 bases for V and 2 bases for J; bases not matched to a gene: 9. The CDR3 region has the DNA TGCAGCGTCACGGGTCGGGGGGGGACCTACAATGAGCAGTTCTTC. Encoded protein: CSVTGRGGTYNEQFF.

J is TRBJ1-6 and V is TRBV7-9, with D unclear. The CDR3 runs 15 residues. Trimming pared 1 base from V and 7 bases from J, leaving 11 bases between. CDR1 is SEHNR and CDR2 is FQNEAQ in the germline V gene (reference sequence). The CDR3, as DNA: TGTGCCAGCAGCTTAGTGCAGGAGAAGAATTCACCCCTCCACTTT. Translation gives CASSLVQEKNSPLHF.

This clone occurred a few times. The chain couples TRBV6-4 to TRBJ2-2; weak D call: TRBD1 (6 bases). CDR1 MRHNA and CDR2 SNTAGT come from the germline V gene. The CDR3 is made up of 17 amino acids. Between the trimmed V and J ends, which lost 0 bases and 0 bases, there was a span of 11 bases. CDR3 residues: CASSDSSEGANTGELFF. CDR3 DNA: TGTGCCAGCAGTGACTCGAGTGAGGGGGCGAACACCGGGGAGCTGTTTTTT.

The rearrangement links TRBV13 to TRBJ2-3, with TRBD1 matching 9 bases. Germline V gene sequence: CDR1 PRHDT, CDR2 FYEKMQ (reference sequence). The CDR3 sequence is 16 residues long. With 4 bases clipped from V and 0 bases from J, the junction kept 5 bases outside the gene matches. CDR3 amino acids: CASSSWTGASTDTQYF. The CDR3 nucleotides are TGTGCCAGCAGCTCTTGGACAGGGGCGAGCACAGATACGCAGTATTTT.